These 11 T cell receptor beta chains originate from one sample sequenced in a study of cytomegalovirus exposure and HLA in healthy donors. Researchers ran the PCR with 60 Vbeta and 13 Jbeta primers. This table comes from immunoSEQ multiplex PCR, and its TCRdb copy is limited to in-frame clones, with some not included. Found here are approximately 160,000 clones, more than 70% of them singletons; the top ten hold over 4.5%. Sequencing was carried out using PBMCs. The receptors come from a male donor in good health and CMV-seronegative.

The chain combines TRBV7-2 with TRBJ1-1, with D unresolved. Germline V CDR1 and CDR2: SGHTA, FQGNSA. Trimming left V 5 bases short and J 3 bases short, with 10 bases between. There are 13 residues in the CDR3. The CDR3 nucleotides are TGTGCCAGCAGCCAAAATCAGGACACTGAAGCTTTCTTT. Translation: CASSQNQDTEAFF.

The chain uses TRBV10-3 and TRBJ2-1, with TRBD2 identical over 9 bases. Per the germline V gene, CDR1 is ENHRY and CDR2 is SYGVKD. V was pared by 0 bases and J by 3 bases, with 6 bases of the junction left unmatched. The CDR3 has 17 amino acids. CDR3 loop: CAISESLASGDYNEQFF. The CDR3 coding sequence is TGTGCCATCAGTGAGTCCCTGGCTAGCGGGGACTACAATGAGCAGTTCTTC.

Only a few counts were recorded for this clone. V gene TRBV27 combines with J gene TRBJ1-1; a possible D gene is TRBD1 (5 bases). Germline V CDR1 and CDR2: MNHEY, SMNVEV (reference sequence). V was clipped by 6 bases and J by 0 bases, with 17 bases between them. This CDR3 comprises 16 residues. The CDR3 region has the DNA TGTGCCAGCAGCACCCAGGGTGGGGCAATGAACACTGAAGCTTTCTTT. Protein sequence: CASSTQGGAMNTEAFF.

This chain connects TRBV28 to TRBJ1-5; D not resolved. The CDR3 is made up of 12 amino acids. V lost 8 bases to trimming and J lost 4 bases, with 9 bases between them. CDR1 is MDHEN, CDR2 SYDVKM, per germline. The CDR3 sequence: CASSVLNQPQHF. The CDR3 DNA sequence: TGTGCCAGCTCAGTCTTGAATCAGCCCCAGCATTTT.

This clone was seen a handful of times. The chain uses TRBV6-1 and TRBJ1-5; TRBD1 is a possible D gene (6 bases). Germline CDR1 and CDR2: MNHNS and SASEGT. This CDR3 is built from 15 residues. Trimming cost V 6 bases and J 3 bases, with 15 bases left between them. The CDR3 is CASRTGTIDNQPQHF. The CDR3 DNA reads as TGTGCCAGCAGAACCGGGACAATCGACAATCAGCCCCAGCATTTT.

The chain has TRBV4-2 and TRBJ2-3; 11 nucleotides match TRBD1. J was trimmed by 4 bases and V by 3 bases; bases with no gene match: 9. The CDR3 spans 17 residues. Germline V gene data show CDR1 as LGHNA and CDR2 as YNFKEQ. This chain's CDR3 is CASSHLLGTGGADTQYF. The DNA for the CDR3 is TGTGCCAGCAGCCACTTGTTGGGGACAGGGGGAGCAGATACGCAGTATTTT.

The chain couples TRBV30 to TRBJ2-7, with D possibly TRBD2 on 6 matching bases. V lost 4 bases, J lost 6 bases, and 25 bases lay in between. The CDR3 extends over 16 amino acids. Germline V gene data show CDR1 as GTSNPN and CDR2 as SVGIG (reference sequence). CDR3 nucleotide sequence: TGTGCCTGGACCCCCCGGCGGGGTAGGGGAGGTCGCGAGCAGTACTTC. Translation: CAWTPRRGRGGREQYF.

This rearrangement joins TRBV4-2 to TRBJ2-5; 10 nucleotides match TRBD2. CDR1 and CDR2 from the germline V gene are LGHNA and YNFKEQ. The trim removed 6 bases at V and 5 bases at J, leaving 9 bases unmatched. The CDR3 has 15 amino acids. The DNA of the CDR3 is TGTGCCAGCAGTAGGGCTAGCGGGGGTCTGGAGACCCAGTACTTC. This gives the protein CASSRASGGLETQYF.

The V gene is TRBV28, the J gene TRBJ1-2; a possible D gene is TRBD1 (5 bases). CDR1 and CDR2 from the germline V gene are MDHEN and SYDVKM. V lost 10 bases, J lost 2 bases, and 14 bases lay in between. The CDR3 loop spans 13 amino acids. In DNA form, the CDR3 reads TGTGCCACCCCGGGGGGAGGAAACTATGGCTACACCTTC. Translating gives CATPGGGNYGYTF.

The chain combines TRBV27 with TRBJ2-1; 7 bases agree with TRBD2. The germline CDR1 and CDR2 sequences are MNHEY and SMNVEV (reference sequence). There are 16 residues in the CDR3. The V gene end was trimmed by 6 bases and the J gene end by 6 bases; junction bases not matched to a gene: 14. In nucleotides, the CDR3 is TGTGCCAGCAGCTCTTGGGTGGGCGGGAGCTCCAATGAGCAGTTCTTC. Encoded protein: CASSSWVGGSSNEQFF.

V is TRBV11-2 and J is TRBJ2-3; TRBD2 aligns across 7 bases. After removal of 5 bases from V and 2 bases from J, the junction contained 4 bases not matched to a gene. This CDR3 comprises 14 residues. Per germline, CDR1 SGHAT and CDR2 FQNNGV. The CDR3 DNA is TGTGCCAGCAGCCCTGGGACTAACACAGATACGCAGTATTTT. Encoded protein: CASSPGTNTDTQYF.